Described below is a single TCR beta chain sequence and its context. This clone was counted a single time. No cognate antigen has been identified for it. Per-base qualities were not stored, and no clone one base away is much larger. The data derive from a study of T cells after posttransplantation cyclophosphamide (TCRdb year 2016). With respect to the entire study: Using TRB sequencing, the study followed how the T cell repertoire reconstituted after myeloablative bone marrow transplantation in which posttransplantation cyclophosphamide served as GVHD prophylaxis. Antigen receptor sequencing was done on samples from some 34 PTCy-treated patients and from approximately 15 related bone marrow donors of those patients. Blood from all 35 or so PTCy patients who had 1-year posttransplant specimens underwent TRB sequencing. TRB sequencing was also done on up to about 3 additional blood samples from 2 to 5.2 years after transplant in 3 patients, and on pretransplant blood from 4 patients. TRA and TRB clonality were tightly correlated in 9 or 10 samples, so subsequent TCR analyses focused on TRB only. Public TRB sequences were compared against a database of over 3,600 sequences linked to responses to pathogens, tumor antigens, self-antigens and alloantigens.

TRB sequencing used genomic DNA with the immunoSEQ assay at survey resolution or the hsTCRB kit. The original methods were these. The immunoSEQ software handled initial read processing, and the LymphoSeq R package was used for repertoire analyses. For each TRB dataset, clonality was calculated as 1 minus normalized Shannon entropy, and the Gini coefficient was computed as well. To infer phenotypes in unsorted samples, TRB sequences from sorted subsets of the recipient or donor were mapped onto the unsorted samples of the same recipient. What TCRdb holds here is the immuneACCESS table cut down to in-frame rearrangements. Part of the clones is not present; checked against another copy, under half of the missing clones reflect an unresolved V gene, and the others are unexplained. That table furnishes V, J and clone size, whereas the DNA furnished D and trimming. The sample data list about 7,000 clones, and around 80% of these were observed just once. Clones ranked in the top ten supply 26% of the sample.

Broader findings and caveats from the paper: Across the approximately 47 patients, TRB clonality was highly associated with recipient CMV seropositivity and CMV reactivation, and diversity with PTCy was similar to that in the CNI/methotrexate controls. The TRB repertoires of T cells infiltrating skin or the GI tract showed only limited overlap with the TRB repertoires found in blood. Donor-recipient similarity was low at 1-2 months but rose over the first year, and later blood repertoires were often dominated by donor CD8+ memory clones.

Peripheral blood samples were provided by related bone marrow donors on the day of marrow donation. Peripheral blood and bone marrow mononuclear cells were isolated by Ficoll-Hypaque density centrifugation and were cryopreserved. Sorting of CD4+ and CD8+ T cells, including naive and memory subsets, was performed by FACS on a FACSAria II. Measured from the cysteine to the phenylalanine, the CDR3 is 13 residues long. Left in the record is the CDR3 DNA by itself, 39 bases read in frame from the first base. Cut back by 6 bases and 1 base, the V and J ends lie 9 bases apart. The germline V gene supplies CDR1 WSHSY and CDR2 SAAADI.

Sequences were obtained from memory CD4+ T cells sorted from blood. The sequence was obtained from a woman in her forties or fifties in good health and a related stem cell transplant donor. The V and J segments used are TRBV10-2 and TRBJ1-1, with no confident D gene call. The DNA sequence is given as TGCGCCAGCAGCAAACCAGGGAACACTGAAGCTTTCTTT. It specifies CASSKPGNTEAFF.